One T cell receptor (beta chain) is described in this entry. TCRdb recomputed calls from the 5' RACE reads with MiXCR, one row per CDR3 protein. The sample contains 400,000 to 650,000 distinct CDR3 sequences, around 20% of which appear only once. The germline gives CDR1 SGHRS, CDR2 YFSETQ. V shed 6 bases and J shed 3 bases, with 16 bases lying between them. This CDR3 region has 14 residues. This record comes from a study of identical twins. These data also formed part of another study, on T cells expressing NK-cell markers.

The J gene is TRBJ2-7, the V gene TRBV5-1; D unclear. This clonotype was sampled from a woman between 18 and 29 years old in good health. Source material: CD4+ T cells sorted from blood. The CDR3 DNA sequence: TGCGCCAGCACCCCTCAGATTGGGGTCTACGAGCAGTACTTC. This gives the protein CASTPQIGVYEQYF.